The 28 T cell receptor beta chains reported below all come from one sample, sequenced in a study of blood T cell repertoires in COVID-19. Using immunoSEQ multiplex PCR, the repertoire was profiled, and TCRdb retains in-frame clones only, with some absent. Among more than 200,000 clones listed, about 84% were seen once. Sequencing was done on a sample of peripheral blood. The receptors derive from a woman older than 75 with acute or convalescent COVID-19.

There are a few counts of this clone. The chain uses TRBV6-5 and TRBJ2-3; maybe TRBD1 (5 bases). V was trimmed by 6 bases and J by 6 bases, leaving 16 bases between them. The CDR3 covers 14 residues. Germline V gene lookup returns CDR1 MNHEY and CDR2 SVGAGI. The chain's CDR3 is CASSPGSNLDTQYF. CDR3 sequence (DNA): TGTGCCAGCAGCCCAGGGTCCAATTTGGATACGCAGTATTTT.

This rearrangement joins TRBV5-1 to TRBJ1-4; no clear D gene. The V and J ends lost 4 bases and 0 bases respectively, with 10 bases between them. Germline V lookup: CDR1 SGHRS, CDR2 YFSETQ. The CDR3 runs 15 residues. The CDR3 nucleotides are TGCGCCAGCAGCCCTTACACCTCAACTAATGAAAAACTGTTTTTT. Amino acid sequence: CASSPYTSTNEKLFF.

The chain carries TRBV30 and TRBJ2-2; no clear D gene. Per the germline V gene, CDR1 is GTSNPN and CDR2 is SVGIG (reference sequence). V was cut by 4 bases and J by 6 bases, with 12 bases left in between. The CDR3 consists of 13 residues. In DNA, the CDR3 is TGTGCCTGGACTAGGAGCAACCCCGGGGAGCTGTTTTTT. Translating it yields CAWTRSNPGELFF. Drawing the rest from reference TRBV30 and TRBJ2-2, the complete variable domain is SQTIHQWPATLVQPVGSPLSLECTVEGTSNPNLYWYRQAAGRGLQLLFYSVGIGQISSEVPQNLSASRPQDRQFILSSKKLLLSDSGFYLCAWTRSNPGELFFGEGSRLTVL.

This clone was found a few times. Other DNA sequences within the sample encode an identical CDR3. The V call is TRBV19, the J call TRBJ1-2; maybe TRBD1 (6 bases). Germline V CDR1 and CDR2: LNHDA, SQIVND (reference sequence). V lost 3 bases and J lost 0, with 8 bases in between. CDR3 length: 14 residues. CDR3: CASSITGPNYGYTF. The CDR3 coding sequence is TGTGCCAGTAGTATCACAGGGCCTAACTATGGCTACACCTTC.

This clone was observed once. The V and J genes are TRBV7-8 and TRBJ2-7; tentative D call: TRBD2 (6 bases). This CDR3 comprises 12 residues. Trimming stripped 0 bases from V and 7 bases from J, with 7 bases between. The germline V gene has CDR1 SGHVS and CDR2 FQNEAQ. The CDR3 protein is CASSLAEGEQYF. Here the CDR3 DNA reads TGTGCCAGCAGCTTAGCGGAGGGTGAGCAGTACTTC.

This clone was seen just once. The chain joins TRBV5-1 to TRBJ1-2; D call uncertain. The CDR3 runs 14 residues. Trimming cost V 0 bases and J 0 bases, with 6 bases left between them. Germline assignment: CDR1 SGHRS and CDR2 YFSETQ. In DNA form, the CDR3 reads TGCGCCAGCAGCTTGGCAGGCACTAACTATGGCTACACCTTC. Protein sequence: CASSLAGTNYGYTF.

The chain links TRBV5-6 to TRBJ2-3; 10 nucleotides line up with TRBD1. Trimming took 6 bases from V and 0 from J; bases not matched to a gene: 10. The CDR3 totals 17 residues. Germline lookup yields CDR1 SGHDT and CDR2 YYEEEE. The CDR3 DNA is TGTGCCAGCAACCGGGACAGGGGTGTTCTAAGCACAGATACGCAGTATTTT. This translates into CASNRDRGVLSTDTQYF.

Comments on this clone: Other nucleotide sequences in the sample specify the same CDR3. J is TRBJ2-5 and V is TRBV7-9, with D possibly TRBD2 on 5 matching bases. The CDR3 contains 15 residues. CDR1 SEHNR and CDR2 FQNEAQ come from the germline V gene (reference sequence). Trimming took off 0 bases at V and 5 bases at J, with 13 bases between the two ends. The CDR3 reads CASSLAGRGRETQYF. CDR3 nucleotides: TGTGCCAGCAGCTTAGCGGGTCGGGGTAGGGAGACCCAGTACTTC. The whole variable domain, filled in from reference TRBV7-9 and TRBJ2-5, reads DTGVSQNPRHKITKRGQNVTFRCDPISEHNRLYWYRQTLGQGPEFLTYFQNEAQLEKSRLLSDRFSAERPKGSFSTLEIQRTEQGDSAMYLCASSLAGRGRETQYFGPGTRLLVL.

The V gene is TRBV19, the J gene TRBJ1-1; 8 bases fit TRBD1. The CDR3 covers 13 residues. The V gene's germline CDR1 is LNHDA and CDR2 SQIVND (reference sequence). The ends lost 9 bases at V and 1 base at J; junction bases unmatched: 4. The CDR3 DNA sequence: TGTGCCAGCCTACAGGGGGGGAACACTGAAGCTTTCTTT. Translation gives CASLQGGNTEAFF.

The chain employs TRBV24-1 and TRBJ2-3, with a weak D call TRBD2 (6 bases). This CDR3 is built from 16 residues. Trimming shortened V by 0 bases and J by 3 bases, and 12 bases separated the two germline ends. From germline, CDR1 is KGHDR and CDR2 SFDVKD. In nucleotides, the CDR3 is TGTGCCACCAGTGATTTGGGAGGTAGCGGAACAGATACGCAGTATTTT. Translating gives CATSDLGGSGTDTQYF.

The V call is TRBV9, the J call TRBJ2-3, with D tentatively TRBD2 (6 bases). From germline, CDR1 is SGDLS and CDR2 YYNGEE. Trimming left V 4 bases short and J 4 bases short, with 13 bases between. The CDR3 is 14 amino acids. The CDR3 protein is CASSRDSGADTQYF. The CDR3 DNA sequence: TGTGCCAGCAGCCGGGACTCGGGGGCAGATACGCAGTATTTT. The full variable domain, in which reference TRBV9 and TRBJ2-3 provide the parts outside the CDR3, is DSGVTQTPKHLITATGQRVTLRCSPRSGDLSVYWYQQSLDQGLQFLIQYYNGEERAKGNILERFSAQQFPDLHSELNLSSLELGDSALYFCASSRDSGADTQYFGPGTRLTVL.

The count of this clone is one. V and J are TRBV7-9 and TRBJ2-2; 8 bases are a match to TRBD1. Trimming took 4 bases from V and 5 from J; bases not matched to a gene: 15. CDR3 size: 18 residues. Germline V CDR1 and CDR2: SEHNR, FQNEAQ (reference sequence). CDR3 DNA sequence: TGTGCCAGCAGCTGGGCACATGGACAGGGAGGTGGTACCGGGGAGCTGTTTTTT. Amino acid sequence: CASSWAHGQGGGTGELFF.

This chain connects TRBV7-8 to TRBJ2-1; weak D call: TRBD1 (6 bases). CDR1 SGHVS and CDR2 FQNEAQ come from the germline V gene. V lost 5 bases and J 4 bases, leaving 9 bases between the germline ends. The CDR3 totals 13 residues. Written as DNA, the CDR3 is TGTGCCAGCAGCCCGGACAGTTACAATGAGCAGTTCTTC. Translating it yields CASSPDSYNEQFF.

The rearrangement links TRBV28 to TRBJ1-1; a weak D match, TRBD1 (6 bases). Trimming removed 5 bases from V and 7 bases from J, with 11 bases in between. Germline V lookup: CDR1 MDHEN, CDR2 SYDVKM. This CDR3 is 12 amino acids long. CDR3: CASSPYRDEAFF. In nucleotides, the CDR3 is TGTGCCAGCAGTCCCTACAGGGATGAAGCTTTCTTT.

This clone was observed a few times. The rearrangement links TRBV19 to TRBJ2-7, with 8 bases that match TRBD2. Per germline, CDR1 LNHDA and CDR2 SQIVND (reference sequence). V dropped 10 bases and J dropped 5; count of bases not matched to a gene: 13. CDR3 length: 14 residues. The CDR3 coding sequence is TGTGCCACCGCCCCCGGGGGGGACGCTAACGAGCAGTACTTC. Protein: CATAPGGDANEQYF.

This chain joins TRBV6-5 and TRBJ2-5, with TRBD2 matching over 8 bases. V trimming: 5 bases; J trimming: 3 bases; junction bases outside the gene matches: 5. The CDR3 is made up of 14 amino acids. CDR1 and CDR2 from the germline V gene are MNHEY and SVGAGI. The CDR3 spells CASSRTSSKETQYF. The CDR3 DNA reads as TGTGCCAGCAGTAGGACTAGCAGCAAAGAGACCCAGTACTTC.

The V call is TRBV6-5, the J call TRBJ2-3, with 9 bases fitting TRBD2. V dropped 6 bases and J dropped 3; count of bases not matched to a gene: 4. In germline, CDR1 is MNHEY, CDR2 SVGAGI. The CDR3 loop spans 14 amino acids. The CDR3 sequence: CASRGGLATDTQYF. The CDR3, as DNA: TGTGCCAGCAGGGGTGGACTAGCGACAGATACGCAGTATTTT.

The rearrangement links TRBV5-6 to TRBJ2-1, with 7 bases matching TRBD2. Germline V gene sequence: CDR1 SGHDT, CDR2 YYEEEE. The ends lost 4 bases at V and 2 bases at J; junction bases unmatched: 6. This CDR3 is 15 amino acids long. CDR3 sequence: CASSPAGTTYNEQFF. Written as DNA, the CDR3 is TGTGCCAGCAGCCCGGCGGGGACTACCTACAATGAGCAGTTCTTC.

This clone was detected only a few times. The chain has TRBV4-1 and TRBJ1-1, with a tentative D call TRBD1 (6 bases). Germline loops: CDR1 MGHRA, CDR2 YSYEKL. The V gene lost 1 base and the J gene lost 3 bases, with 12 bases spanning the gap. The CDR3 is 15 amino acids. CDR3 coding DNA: TGCGCCAGCAGCCAAGGACAGGTTTTTTACACTGAAGCTTTCTTT. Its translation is CASSQGQVFYTEAFF.

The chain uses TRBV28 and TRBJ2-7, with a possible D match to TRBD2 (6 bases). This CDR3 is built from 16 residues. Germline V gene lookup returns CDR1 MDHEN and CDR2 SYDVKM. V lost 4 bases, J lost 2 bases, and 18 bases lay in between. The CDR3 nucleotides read TGTGCCAGCAGTTCACGGGAGCCTAGCGCCGCCTACGAGCAGTACTTC. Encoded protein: CASSSREPSAAYEQYF.

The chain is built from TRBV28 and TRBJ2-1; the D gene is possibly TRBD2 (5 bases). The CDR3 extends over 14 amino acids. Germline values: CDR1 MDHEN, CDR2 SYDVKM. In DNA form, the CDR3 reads TGTGTGGCAAAGGATGACGTCGCGGGCAATGAGCAGTTCTTC. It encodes CVAKDDVAGNEQFF.

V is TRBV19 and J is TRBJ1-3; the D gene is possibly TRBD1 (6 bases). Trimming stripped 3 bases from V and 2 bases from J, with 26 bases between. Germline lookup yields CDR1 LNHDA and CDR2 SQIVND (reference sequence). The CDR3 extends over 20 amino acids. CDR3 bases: TGTGCCAGTAGTATCAATCCGATCCGAGGACAGAGTACCCCTGGAAACACCATATATTTT. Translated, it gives CASSINPIRGQSTPGNTIYF.

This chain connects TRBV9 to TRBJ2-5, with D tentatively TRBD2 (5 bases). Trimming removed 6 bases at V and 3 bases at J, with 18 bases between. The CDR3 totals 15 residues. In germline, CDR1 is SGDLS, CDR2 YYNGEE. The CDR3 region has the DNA TGTGCCAGCACTCCGAAGAGGGTAGAAAAAGAGACCCAGTACTTC. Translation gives CASTPKRVEKETQYF.

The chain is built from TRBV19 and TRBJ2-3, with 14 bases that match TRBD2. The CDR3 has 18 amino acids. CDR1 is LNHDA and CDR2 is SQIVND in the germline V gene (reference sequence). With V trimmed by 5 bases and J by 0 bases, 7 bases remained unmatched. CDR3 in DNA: TGTGCCAGTAGTCCGACTAGCGGGGGGGCCCGGAGCACAGATACGCAGTATTTT. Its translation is CASSPTSGGARSTDTQYF. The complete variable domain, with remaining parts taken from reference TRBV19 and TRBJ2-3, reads DGGITQSPKYLFRKEGQNVTLSCEQNLNHDAMYWYRQDPGQGLRLIYYSQIVNDFQKGDIAEGYSVSREKKESFPLTVTSAQKNPTAFYLCASSPTSGGARSTDTQYFGPGTRLTVL.

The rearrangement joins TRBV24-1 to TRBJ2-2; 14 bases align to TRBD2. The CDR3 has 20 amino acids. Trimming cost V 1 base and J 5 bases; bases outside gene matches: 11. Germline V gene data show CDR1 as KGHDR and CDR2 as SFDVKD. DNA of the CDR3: TGTGCCACCAGTGATTTTTTGGGTCCGGGACTAGCGGGAGAAACCGGGGAGCTGTTTTTT. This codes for CATSDFLGPGLAGETGELFF.

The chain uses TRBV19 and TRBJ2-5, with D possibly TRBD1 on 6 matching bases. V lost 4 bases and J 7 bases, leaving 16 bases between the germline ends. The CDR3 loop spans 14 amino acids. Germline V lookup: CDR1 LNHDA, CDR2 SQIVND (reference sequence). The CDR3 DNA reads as TGTGCCAGTAGTAACAAGCGGACAGACTGGACCCAGTACTTC. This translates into CASSNKRTDWTQYF.

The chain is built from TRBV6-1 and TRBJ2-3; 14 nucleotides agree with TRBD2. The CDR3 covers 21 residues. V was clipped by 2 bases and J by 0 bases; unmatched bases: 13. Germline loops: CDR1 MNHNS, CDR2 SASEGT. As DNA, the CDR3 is TGTGCCAGCAGTGAATCCCCCGGGACTAGCGGGGGTCTTCTCAGCACAGATACGCAGTATTTT. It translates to CASSESPGTSGGLLSTDTQYF.

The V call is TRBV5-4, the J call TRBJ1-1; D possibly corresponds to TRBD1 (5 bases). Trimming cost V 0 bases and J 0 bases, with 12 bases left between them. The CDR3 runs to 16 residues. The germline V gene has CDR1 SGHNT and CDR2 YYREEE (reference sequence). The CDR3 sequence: CASSLGKQVLNTEAFF. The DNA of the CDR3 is TGTGCCAGCAGCTTGGGCAAACAGGTTTTGAACACTGAAGCTTTCTTT.